This T cell receptor beta chain was found in a study of blood T cell repertoires in COVID-19. For the study at large: COVID-19 samples, acute and convalescent, were from the United States, Italy and Spain. In each case, the material was cDNA or gDNA derived from T cells, B-cell-depleted T cells, or PBMCs.

The V end lost 6 bases, the J end lost 0 bases, and 8 bases lay between the germline ends. Germline loops: CDR1 SNHLY, CDR2 FYNNEI. The CDR3 contains 14 residues. Per the study methods: The assay estimated nucleated cells by amplifying reference gene primers. Profiling relied on immunoSEQ multiplex PCR, and the TCRdb table lists in-frame clones only, not all of them. The DNA gave D and trimming, while V, J and clone size come from that table. The profile shows approximately 100,000 clones, 92% of them singletons. Sequenced: peripheral blood. This sequence originates from a man over 45 with active COVID-19. The V call is TRBV2, the J call TRBJ2-2; possibly TRBD2 for D (6 bases). CDR3 residues: CASRTGANTGELFF. The CDR3 DNA follows: TGTGCCAGCAGGACGGGAGCGAACACCGGGGAGCTGTTTTTT.